This TCR beta chain came from a study of blood T cell repertoires in COVID-19. Study information: Samples taken during acute and convalescent COVID-19 were collected in the United States, Italy and Spain. Sources were T cells, B-cell-depleted T cells, or PBMCs; the material itself was cDNA or gDNA.

Patients from Seattle were sampled longitudinally, starting during active infection. In the source study's methods: Counts of nucleated cells, estimated from reference gene primer amplification, were obtained. Assay used: immunoSEQ multiplex PCR; TCRdb lists only in-frame clones, some missing. V and J calls and clone size follow that table, whereas D and trimming were derived from the DNA. The data contain 250,000 to 350,000 clones, approximately 83% of them seen just once; the ten biggest clones take up 15% to 18%. Trimming stripped 1 base from V and 5 bases from J, with 17 bases between. Germline loops: CDR1 MDHEN, CDR2 SYDVKM. The CDR3 is 17 residues long.

The chain couples TRBV28 to TRBJ1-4; D perhaps matches TRBD1 (6 bases). Sequenced material: peripheral blood. This receptor was identified in a person aged 70 to 79 with COVID-19, enrolled during active disease. CDR3 amino acids: CASSLSGGRGINEKLFF. In nucleotides, the CDR3 is TGTGCCAGCAGTTTATCGGGGGGGCGAGGTATAAATGAAAAACTGTTTTTT.